These T cell receptor beta chains were read from a single sample in a study of blood T cell repertoires in COVID-19. Assay used: immunoSEQ multiplex PCR; TCRdb lists only in-frame clones, some missing. Here the sample spans 75,000 to 95,000 clones, about 83% being singletons. Sequences were obtained from peripheral blood. These receptors were taken from a woman in her sixties or seventies with COVID-19, enrolled during active disease. The conserved cysteine and the conserved F or W are not part of the CDR3 here. The D gene is left open where the match is weak.

d_gene,v_gene,CDR3aa
TRBD2,TRBV18,ASSQNSGGNPSEQF
TRBD2,TRBV5-1,ASSKGLAGVDEQF
-,TRBV11-1,ASSSYRIRADTQY
TRBD2,TRBV5-5,ASRDSHLLAGVTGELF
-,TRBV14,ASSQDSSYNSPLH
-,TRBV29-1,SVSPRGRDTEAF
TRBD2,TRBV9,ASSPAGGGFKYEQY
TRBD1,TRBV11-2,ASSRQGADGYT
TRBD2,TRBV9,ASSARLAAYNEQF
TRBD2,TRBV5-1,ASSGTNGGVNEQF
-,TRBV19,ASSNDDRSEKLF
-,TRBV29-1,SVASAVDTEAF
-,TRBV30,AWSVTGKPSSGNTIY
TRBD1,TRBV2,ASSGDRGGYT
-,TRBV15,ATSSRVGYT
-,TRBV28,ASSLETVLLT
TRBD1,TRBV7-8,ASSPGTGANTEAF
-,TRBV11-2,ASSYQEALEQY
-,TRBV6-2/TRBV6-3,ASSYSRQGYGYT
TRBD1,TRBV5-1,ASSPGTGPNQPQH